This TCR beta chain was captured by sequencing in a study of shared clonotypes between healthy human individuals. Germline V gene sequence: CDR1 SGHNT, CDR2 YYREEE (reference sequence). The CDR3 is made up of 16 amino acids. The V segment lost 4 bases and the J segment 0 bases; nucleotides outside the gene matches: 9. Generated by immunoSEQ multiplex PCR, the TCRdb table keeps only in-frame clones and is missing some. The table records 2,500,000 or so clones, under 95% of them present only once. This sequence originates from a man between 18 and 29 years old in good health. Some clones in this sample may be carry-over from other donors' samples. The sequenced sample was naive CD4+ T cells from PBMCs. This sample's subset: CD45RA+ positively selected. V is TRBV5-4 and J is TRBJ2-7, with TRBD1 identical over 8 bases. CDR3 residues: CASSPARDRNSYEQYF. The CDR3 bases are TGTGCCAGCAGCCCAGCCAGGGACAGGAACTCCTACGAGCAGTACTTC.